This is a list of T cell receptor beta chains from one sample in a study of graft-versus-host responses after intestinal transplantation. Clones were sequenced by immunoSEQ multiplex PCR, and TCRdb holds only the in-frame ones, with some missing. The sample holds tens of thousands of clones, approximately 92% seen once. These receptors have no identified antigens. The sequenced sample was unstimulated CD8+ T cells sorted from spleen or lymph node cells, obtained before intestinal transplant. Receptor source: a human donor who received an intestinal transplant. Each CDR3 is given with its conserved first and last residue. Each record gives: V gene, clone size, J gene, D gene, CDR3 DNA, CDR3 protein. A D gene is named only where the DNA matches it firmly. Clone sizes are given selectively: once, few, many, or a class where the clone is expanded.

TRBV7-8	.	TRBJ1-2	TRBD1	TGTGCCAGCAGCTTCCAGGGGGCTGGTGGCTACACCTTC	CASSFQGAGGYTF
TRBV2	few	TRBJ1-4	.	TGTGCCAGCAGTGATTACGGGGAAAAACTGTTTTTT	CASSDYGEKLFF
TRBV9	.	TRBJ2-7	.	TGTGCCAGCAGCGTAGAAAGGGACATTTCCTACGAGCAGTACTTC	CASSVERDISYEQYF
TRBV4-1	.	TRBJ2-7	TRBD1	TGCGCCAGCAGCTCTGGACAGGGGGCGGTCGAGCAGTACTTC	CASSSGQGAVEQYF
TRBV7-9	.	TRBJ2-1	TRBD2	TGTGCCAGCAGCTTTCCTAGCGGGAGGCCCAATGAGCAGTTCTTC	CASSFPSGRPNEQFF
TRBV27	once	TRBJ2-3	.	TGTGCCAGCAGTTACGGGATAGATACGCAGTATTTT	CASSYGIDTQYF
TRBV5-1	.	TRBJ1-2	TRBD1	TGCGCCAGCAGCGAGGGACAGGGTTACGGCTACACCTTC	CASSEGQGYGYTF
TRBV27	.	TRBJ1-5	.	TGTGCCAGCAGTAAGACCGTCGGGGGGCTTCAGCCCCAGCATTTT	CASSKTVGGLQPQHF
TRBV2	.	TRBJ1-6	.	TGTGCCAGCAGTGACACAGGGACCTATAATTCACCCCTCCACTTT	CASSDTGTYNSPLHF
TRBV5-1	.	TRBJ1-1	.	TGCGCCAGCAGCTTGCTTCTCGTAAACACTGAAGCTTTCTTT	CASSLLLVNTEAFF
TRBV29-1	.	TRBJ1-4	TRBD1	TGCAGCGTTGAAGATCTAGGGGGCGATGAAAAACTGTTTTTT	CSVEDLGGDEKLFF
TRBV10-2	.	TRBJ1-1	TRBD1	TGCGCCAGCAGGGAGACAGGGGGGACTGAAGCTTTCTTT	CASRETGGTEAFF
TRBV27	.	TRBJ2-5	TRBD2	TGTGCCAGCAGGCCGGGACTAGCCTTCACCCCAGGCCAAGAGACCCAGTACTTC	CASRPGLAFTPGQETQYF
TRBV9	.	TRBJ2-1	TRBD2	TGTGCCAGCAGCGTGTCCGGGACTAGCGGCTACAATGAGCAGTTCTTC	CASSVSGTSGYNEQFF
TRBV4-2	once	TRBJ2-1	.	TGTGCCAGCAGCTCCCTGACTAGCTACAATGAGCAGTTCTTC	CASSSLTSYNEQFF
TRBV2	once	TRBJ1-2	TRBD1	TGTGCCAGCAGTTCTACTACGACAGGGGACTATGGCTACACCTTC	CASSSTTTGDYGYTF
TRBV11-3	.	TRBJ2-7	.	TGTGCCAGCAGCCCACCGCCATGGGGGCCGTCTTGGGGAGAGCAGTACTTC	CASSPPPWGPSWGEQYF
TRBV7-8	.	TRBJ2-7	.	TGTGCCAGGACGGGATCATACGAGCAGTACTTC	CARTGSYEQYF
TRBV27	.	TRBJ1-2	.	TGTGCCAGCAGTTTATCGGGGCTAGGCTATGGCTACACCTTC	CASSLSGLGYGYTF
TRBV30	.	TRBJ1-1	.	TGTGCCTGGATACGAGGAATGAACACTGAAGCTTTCTTT	CAWIRGMNTEAFF
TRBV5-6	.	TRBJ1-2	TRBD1	TGTGCCACCAAGGAAGGACAGGACGCCTATGGCTACACCTTC	CATKEGQDAYGYTF
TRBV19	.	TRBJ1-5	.	TGTGCCAGTAGTATAACGGGGAGCAATCAGCCCCAGCATTTT	CASSITGSNQPQHF
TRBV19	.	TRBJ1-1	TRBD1	TGTGCCAGTAGTGGACAGGGGGCACGGACTGAAGCTTTCTTT	CASSGQGARTEAFF